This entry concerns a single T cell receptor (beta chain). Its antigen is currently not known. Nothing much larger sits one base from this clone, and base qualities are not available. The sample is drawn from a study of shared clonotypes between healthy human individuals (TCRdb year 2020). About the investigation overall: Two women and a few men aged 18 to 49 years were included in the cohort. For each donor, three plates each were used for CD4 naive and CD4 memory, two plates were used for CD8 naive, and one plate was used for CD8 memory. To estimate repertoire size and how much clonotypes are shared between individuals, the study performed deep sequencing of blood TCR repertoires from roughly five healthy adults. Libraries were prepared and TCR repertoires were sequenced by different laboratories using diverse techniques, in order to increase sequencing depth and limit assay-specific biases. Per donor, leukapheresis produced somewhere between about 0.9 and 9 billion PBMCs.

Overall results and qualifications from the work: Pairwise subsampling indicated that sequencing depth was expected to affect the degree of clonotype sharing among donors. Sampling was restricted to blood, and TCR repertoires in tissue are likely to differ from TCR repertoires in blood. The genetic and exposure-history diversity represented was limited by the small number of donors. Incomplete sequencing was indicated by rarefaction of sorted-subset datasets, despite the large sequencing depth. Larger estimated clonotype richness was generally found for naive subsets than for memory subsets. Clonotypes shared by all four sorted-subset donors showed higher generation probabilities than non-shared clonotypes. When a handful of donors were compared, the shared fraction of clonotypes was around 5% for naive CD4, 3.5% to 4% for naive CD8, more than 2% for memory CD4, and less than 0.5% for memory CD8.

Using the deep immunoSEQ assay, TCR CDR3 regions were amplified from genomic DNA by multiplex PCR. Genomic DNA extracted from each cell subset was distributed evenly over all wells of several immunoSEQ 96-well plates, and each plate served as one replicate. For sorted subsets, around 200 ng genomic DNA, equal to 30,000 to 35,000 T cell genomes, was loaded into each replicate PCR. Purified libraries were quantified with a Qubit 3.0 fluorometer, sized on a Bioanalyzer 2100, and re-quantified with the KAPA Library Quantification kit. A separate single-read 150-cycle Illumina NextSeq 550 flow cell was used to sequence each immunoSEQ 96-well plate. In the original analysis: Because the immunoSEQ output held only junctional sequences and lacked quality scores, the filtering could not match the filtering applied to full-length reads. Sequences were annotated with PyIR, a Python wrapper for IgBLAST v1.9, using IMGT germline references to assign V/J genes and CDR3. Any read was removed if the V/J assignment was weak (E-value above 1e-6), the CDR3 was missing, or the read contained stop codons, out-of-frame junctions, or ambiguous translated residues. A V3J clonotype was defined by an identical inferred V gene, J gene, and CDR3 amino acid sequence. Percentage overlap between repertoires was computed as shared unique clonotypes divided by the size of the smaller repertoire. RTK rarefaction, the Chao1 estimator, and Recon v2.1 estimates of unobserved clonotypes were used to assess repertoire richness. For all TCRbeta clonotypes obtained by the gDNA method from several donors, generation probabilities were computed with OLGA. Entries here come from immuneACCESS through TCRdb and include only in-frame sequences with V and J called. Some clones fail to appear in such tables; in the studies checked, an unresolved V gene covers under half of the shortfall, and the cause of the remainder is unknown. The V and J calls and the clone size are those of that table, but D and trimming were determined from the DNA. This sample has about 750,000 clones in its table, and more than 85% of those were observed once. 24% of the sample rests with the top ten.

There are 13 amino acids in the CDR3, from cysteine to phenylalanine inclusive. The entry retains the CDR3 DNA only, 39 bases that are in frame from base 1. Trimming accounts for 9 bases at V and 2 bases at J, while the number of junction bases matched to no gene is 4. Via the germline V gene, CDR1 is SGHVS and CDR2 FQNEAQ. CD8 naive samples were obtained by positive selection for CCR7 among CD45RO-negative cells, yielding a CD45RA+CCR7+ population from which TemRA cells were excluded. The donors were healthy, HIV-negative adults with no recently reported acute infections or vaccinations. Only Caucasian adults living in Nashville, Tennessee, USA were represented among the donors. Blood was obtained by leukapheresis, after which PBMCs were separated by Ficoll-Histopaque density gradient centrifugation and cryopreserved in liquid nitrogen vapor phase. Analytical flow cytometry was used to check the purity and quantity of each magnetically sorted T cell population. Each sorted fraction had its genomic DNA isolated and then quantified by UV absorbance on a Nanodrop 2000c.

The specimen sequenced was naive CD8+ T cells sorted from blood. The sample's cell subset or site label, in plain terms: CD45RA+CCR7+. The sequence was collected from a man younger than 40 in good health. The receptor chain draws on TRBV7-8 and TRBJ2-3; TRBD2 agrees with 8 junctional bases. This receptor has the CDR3 CASTSGYTDTQYF. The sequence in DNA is TGTGCCAGTACTAGCGGATACACAGATACGCAGTATTTT. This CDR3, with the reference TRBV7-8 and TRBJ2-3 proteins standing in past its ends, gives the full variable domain GAGVSQSPRYKVAKRGQDVALRCDPISGHVSLFWYQQALGQGPEFLTYFQNEAQLDKSGLPSDRFFAERPEGSVSTLKIQRTQQEDSAVYLCASTSGYTDTQYFGPGTRLTVL.